These 6 T cell receptor beta chains were sequenced from one sample in a study of T cell repertoires in cytomegalovirus infection. No antigens are known for them. TCRdb processed the reads anew with MiXCR; each CDR3 protein has one entry. The table shows around 570,000 distinct CDR3 sequences, with around 40% occurring only once. Sequencing was performed on cultured PBMCs, taken from culture after CMV antigen stimulation. The receptors derive from a human donor in good health (CMV status not recorded). Some clones in this sample may be carry-over from other donors' samples.

This clonotype turned up a few times. The V call is TRBV19, the J call TRBJ2-7; D may be TRBD1 (6 bases). Trimming removed 5 bases from V and 6 bases from J, with 23 bases in between. Per the germline V gene, CDR1 is LNHDA and CDR2 is SQIVND (reference sequence). This CDR3 comprises 16 residues. The CDR3 DNA reads as TGTGCCAGTAGTCTCCGACAGGTGGGGAAAGGTGGCGAGCAGTACTTC. It encodes CASSLRQVGKGGEQYF.

The chain is built from TRBV7-6 and TRBJ1-2; no definite D call. Germline assignment: CDR1 SGHVS and CDR2 FNYEAQ. CDR3 length: 13 amino acids. V gave up 4 bases and J gave up 4 bases, with 10 bases separating them. The CDR3 coding sequence is TGTGCCAGCAGCTCCAACCTCATCTATGGCTACACCTTC. Protein product: CASSSNLIYGYTF.

The genes are TRBV6-5 and TRBJ2-5; TRBD1 aligns across 11 bases. This CDR3 comprises 15 residues. Trimming took 6 bases from V and 5 from J; bases not matched to a gene: 8. The germline V gene encodes CDR1 MNHEY and CDR2 SVGAGI. CDR3 in DNA: TGTGCCAGCAGGAGGGGGACAGGGGGGGGGGAGACCCAGTACTTC. This translates into CASRRGTGGGETQYF.

This clonotype was seen repeatedly, ten times or more. The chain joins TRBV11-2 to TRBJ1-1, with TRBD1 matching 7 bases. The V gene's germline CDR1 is SGHAT and CDR2 FQNNGV. The trim removed 4 bases at V and 1 base at J, leaving 6 bases unmatched. The CDR3 loop spans 15 amino acids. For the CDR3, the DNA is TGTGCCAGCAGCTCCGGACAGGTTCAGAACACTGAAGCTTTCTTT. As protein: CASSSGQVQNTEAFF.

This chain uses TRBV6-1 with TRBJ1-3, with a tentative D call TRBD1 (5 bases). The CDR3 is 15 residues long. Trimming took 2 bases from V and 7 from J, leaving 15 bases between them. Germline lookup yields CDR1 MNHNS and CDR2 SASEGT. CDR3 amino acids: CASSEIVTWGNTIYF. As DNA, the CDR3 is TGTGCCAGCAGTGAAATAGTGACATGGGGCAACACCATATATTTT.

To note about this clonotype: The junction departs from germline at one end; a sequencing error may be responsible. This rearrangement joins TRBV20-1 to TRBJ1-1; a weak D match, TRBD1 (5 bases). Germline V gives CDR1 DFQATT, CDR2 SNEGSKA (reference sequence). This CDR3 is 11 amino acids long. The chain's CDR3 is CSARGVLEAFF. The CDR3 region has the DNA TGCAGTGCCAGAGGGGTACTAGAAGCTTTCTTT.